This T cell receptor (beta chain) was recovered during a study of spatial heterogeneity in lung cancer. The germline V gene has CDR1 SGHNT and CDR2 YYREEE (reference sequence). The CDR3 consists of 13 residues. Trimming took 9 bases from V and 6 from J; bases not matched to a gene: 12. TCRdb fed the 5' RACE reads into MiXCR, producing one record per CDR3 protein. The data contain about 92,000 distinct CDR3 sequences, approximately 12% of them singletons. Time point of the sample: sample taken at primary tumor resection. The V gene is TRBV5-4, the J gene TRBJ2-7; 7 nucleotides line up with TRBD1. This clonotype was sampled from a male donor with early-stage non-small cell lung cancer. Specimen: PBMCs, collected at surgery. The CDR3 DNA is TGTGCCACCGGGACAGACCCCTCCGGCGAGCAGTACTTC. Translating it yields CATGTDPSGEQYF.